This T cell receptor beta chain was sequenced in a study of T cell repertoires in cytomegalovirus infection. This clonotype showed up just a few times. Germline-derived CDR1 and CDR2 are SGHRS and YFSETQ. This CDR3 comprises 12 residues. Trimming cost V 5 bases and J 4 bases, with 9 bases left between them. TCRdb passed the reads through MiXCR, listing each CDR3 protein once. The sample has approximately 240,000 distinct CDR3 sequences; 10% to 15% are singletons. The source is a human donor in good health (CMV status not recorded). Some clones in this sample may be carry-over from other donors' samples. The chain links TRBV5-1 to TRBJ2-5; D not resolved. The sequenced material came from PBMCs. In DNA form, the CDR3 reads TGCGCCAGCAGGAGGCAGACAGAGACCCAGTACTTC. Translating gives CASRRQTETQYF. Using reference TRBV5-1 and TRBJ2-5 for the parts outside the CDR3, the full variable domain is KAGVTQTPRYLIKTRGQQVTLSCSPISGHRSVSWYQQTPGQGLQFLFEYFSETQRNKGNFPGRFSGRQFSNSRSEMNVSTLELGDSALYLCASRRQTETQYFGPGTRLLVL.